These T cell receptor beta chains were read from a single sample in a study of blood T cells in healthy people across ages. TCRdb re-called the 5' RACE reads through MiXCR, storing one row per CDR3 protein. The sample holds 1.5 million to 2 million distinct CDR3 sequences; roughly 50% are singletons and the top ten take less than 2.5%. The sample consisted of blood. These receptors were taken from a woman aged 40 to 50 in good health. CDR3s include the opening cysteine and the closing phenylalanine or tryptophan. D genes are given only for firm matches. Rows may omit the clone size; those that give it use once, few, many or a size class.

>.|TRBV2|.|TRBJ2-5
CASRLTIGTQETQYF
TGTGCCAGCAGGTTGACTATCGGCACACAAGAGACCCAGTACTTC
>.|TRBV7-2|once|TRBJ1-2
CASSLGNAIGGYTF
TGTGCCAGCAGCTTAGGGAACGCTATCGGGGGCTACACCTTC
>TRBD2|TRBV15|.|TRBJ2-1
CATSKTGRGAPSYNEQFF
TGTGCCACCAGCAAAACCGGGCGGGGGGCACCATCCTACAATGAGCAGTTCTTC
>.|TRBV6-5|.|TRBJ1-6
CASSTGLGGYNSPLHF
TGTGCCAGCAGTACTGGACTGGGGGGATATAATTCACCCCTCCACTTT
>.|TRBV27|.|TRBJ1-2
CASSSWTEGYGYTF
TGTGCCAGCAGCAGTTGGACAGAGGGCTATGGCTACACCTTC
>.|TRBV4-3|.|TRBJ2-7
CASSQEPASGEQYF
TGCGCCAGCAGCCAAGAGCCCGCGTCCGGCGAGCAGTACTTC
>.|TRBV5-6|.|TRBJ2-1
CASSLSTGLSYNEQFF
TGTGCCAGCAGCTTGTCAACAGGGTTATCCTACAATGAGCAGTTCTTC
>.|TRBV28|.|TRBJ2-3
CASYAPGEADTQYF
TGTGCCAGTTACGCTCCAGGGGAGGCAGATACGCAGTATTTT
>TRBD1|TRBV12-3/TRBV12-4|few|TRBJ1-1
CASSLNRGNTEAFF
TGTGCCAGCAGTTTAAACAGGGGGAACACTGAAGCTTTCTTT
>.|TRBV25-1|.|TRBJ2-1
CASRQNRYNEQFF
TGTGCCAGCAGACAGAATCGATACAATGAGCAGTTCTTC
>TRBD1|TRBV20-1|.|TRBJ1-1
CSAKTGVWEAFF
TGCAGTGCTAAAACAGGGGTATGGGAAGCTTTCTTT
>TRBD2|TRBV24-1|.|TRBJ2-1
CATSGFTTSGGINEQFF
TGTGCCACCAGTGGTTTCACGACTAGCGGGGGGATCAATGAGCAGTTCTTC
>TRBD1|TRBV7-9|.|TRBJ2-3
CASSLGRGTVQQYF
TGTGCCAGCAGCTTAGGAAGAGGGACAGTTCAACAGTATTTT
>TRBD2|TRBV20-1|few|TRBJ2-1
CSARMASGGKSSYNEQFF
TGCAGTGCTAGGATGGCTAGCGGGGGTAAGAGCTCCTACAATGAGCAGTTCTTC
>.|TRBV28|few|TRBJ2-5
CASSNARGEETQYF
TGTGCCAGCAGTAATGCAAGGGGTGAGGAGACCCAGTACTTC
>.|TRBV5-8|few|TRBJ2-1
CASSWGRHEQFF
TGTGCCAGCAGCTGGGGACGCCATGAGCAGTTCTTC
>.|TRBV20-1|.|TRBJ1-5
CSAIRATGDQPQHF
TGCAGTGCTATCCGCGCTACAGGTGATCAGCCCCAGCATTTT
>.|TRBV20-1|.|TRBJ1-2
CSARTARTYGYTF
TGCAGTGCTCGGACCGCACGTACCTATGGCTACACCTTC
>.|TRBV7-2|.|TRBJ1-6
CASSSLPGSPLHF
TGTGCCAGCTCCTCACTACCTGGTTCACCCCTCCACTTT
>TRBD1|TRBV20-1|few|TRBJ2-1
CSARKDRGGQFF
TGCAGTGCTAGAAAGGACAGGGGGGGTCAGTTCTTC
>TRBD2|TRBV7-2|many|TRBJ2-7
CASSLTSGGSHEQYF
TGTGCCAGCAGCCTCACTAGCGGGGGGTCCCACGAGCAGTACTTC
>.|TRBV5-1|.|TRBJ2-5
CASSLSLSAVGETQYF
TGCGCCAGCAGCTTGTCGCTTTCAGCGGTTGGGGAGACCCAGTACTTC
>.|TRBV6-5|.|TRBJ2-3
CASSYTQGPRGTDTQYF
TGTGCCAGCAGTTACACCCAGGGACCGAGGGGCACAGATACGCAGTATTTT
>.|TRBV4-1|.|TRBJ1-5
CASSQDRQMLSNQPQHF
TGCGCCAGCAGCCAAGATCGACAGATGCTTAGCAATCAGCCCCAGCATTTT
>TRBD1|TRBV7-9|few|TRBJ2-5
CASSFRQGETQYF
TGTGCCAGCAGCTTTCGACAGGGAGAGACCCAGTACTTC
>TRBD2|TRBV2|.|TRBJ2-5
CASNIAGGLNEQYF
TGTGCCAGCAATATAGCGGGGGGGTTAAATGAGCAGTACTTC
>TRBD1|TRBV10-3|.|TRBJ2-5
CAISELGQGLDETQYF
TGTGCCATCAGTGAGTTAGGACAGGGTTTAGATGAGACCCAGTACTTC
>TRBD2|TRBV5-1|.|TRBJ2-1
CASRANPGGPGEQFF
TGCGCCAGCAGAGCCAACCCGGGGGGGCCAGGGGAGCAGTTCTTC
>.|TRBV25-1|.|TRBJ2-5
CASSEALVQETQYF
TGTGCCAGCAGTGAAGCTCTGGTACAAGAGACCCAGTACTTC
>.|TRBV24-1|.|TRBJ2-3
CATSDPDTSSTDTQYF
TGTGCCACCAGTGACCCGGACACTTCTAGCACAGATACGCAGTATTTT
>.|TRBV20-1|once|TRBJ2-7
CSALQVASTYNEQYF
TGCAGTGCGCTACAGGTGGCCTCCACCTACAATGAGCAGTACTTC